This entry lists 28 T cell receptor beta chains sequenced from one sample in a study of regulatory T cells in long-lasting Graves disease. Through Arm-PCR of CDR3 regions and iRepertoire HTBI primers, TCR beta libraries were built. TCRdb called the multiplex PCR reads again in MiXCR, with one record for every CDR3 protein. The sample yields fewer than 550,000 distinct CDR3 sequences, 15% to 20% seen once. Indicated time point: newly diagnosed GD, antithyroid drugs for less than 3 months. PBMCs were the source of the RNA used for TCR sequencing. This sample also appeared in a second study, on T cells in Graves' hyperthyroidism and ophthalmopathy.

The sample was peripheral blood mononuclear cells (PBMCs), taken at new diagnosis, from a patient treated with antithyroid drugs. The receptors originated from a woman aged 35-60 years with Graves disease.

This chain uses TRBV10-3 with TRBJ2-2; D assignment may be TRBD1 or TRBD2 (6 bases each). V was clipped by 3 bases and J by 4 bases, with 15 bases between them. From germline, CDR1 is ENHRY and CDR2 SYGVKD. The CDR3 extends over 16 amino acids. This CDR3 is CAISDPGARGTGELFF. DNA for the CDR3: TGTGCCATCAGTGATCCGGGGGCGCGGGGCACCGGGGAGCTGTTTTTT.

Only a few counts were recorded for this clonotype. The chain is built from TRBV20-1 and TRBJ1-5, with D possibly TRBD1 on 6 matching bases. V shed 5 bases and J shed 5 bases, with 13 bases lying between them. The CDR3 has 13 amino acids. CDR1 and CDR2 (germline): DFQATT, SNEGSKA (reference sequence). The CDR3 nucleotides are TGCAGTGCTTTACAGGGCTTAGATCAGCCCCAGCATTTT. Encoded protein: CSALQGLDQPQHF.

This clonotype was detected ten times or more. A junction end diverges from the germline sequence, so it may reflect a read error. The V call is TRBV10-3, the J call TRBJ1-5, with 9 bases that match TRBD1. Germline loops: CDR1 ENHRY, CDR2 SYGVKD. CDR3 length: 19 residues. The CDR3 DNA reads TGCGCCATCAGTGAGTCGGGGGACAGGGAGATTTATAGCAATCAGCCCCAGCATTTT. Translation: CAISESGDREIYSNQPQHF.

V and J are TRBV2 and TRBJ1-3; D ambiguous. This CDR3 comprises 14 residues. CDR1 SNHLY and CDR2 FYNNEI come from the germline V gene. V lost 6 bases, J lost 16 bases, and 25 bases lay in between. The CDR3 DNA is TGTGCCAGCAGAGACACAAGCTCTGGAAACACCGTGTATTTT. Its protein product is CASRDTSSGNTVYF.

Regarding this clonotype: The germline gene is not matched at one end of the junction; a read error may be the cause. The chain joins TRBV2 to TRBJ2-3; either TRBD1 or TRBD2 may supply D (5 bases each). Germline V CDR1 and CDR2: SNHLY, FYNNEI. The CDR3 totals 14 residues. In DNA, the CDR3 is TGTGCCAACAGTCGGGACGGATCCACAGATACGCAGTATTTT. As protein: CANSRDGSTDTQYF.

The chain is built from TRBV5-4 and TRBJ1-5; 8 bases are a match to TRBD1. CDR1 and CDR2 from the germline V gene are SGHNT and YYREEE (reference sequence). This CDR3 has 15 amino acids. After removal of 0 bases from V and 5 bases from J, the junction contained 4 bases not matched to a gene. The CDR3: CASSLDQGAYQPQHF. The CDR3 DNA reads TGTGCCAGCAGCTTGGATCAGGGGGCGTATCAGCCCCAGCATTTT.

This clonotype was seen a handful of times. The V call is TRBV25-1, the J call TRBJ2-7; D may be TRBD2 (5 bases). Trimming took off 0 bases at V and 2 bases at J, with 11 bases between the two ends. The CDR3 has 15 residues. In germline, CDR1 is MGHDK, CDR2 SYGVNS. The CDR3 is CASSEYAGPPYEQYF. CDR3 sequence (DNA): TGTGCCAGCAGTGAATACGCGGGTCCTCCCTACGAGCAGTACTTC.

This chain connects TRBV29-1 to TRBJ2-5; D gene unclear. This CDR3 region has 13 residues. V shed 4 bases and J shed 1 base, with 10 bases lying between them. Germline assignment: CDR1 SQVTM and CDR2 ANQGSEA. DNA for the CDR3: TGCAGCGTTGCGGAGAACCTCCAAGAGACCCAGTACTTC. Translated: CSVAENLQETQYF.

This clonotype was found many times. The V call is TRBV3-1, the J call TRBJ1-2; 7 bases are a match to TRBD1. With V trimmed by 0 bases and J by 4 bases, 5 bases remained unmatched. Germline CDR1 reads LGHDT; CDR2 reads YNNKEL (reference sequence). The length of the CDR3 is 15 residues. CDR3 residues: CASSQDSTGAYGYTF. CDR3 bases: TGTGCCAGCAGCCAAGACAGTACAGGGGCCTATGGCTACACCTTC.

This clonotype was found a few times. The chain employs TRBV6-1 and TRBJ1-3; TRBD1 might be the D (5 bases). V was cut by 6 bases and J by 2 bases, with 17 bases left in between. Germline V CDR1 and CDR2: MNHNS, SASEGT. The CDR3 sequence is 16 residues long. The CDR3 nucleotides are TGTGCCAGCAGCATCAACTACGGGGGAGCTGGAAACACCATATATTTT. It translates to CASSINYGGAGNTIYF.

At least ten counts were recorded for this clonotype. The rearrangement uses TRBV12-5 and TRBJ1-2, with D tentatively TRBD1 (6 bases). The V and J ends lost 2 bases and 8 bases respectively, with 18 bases between them. This CDR3 comprises 15 residues. CDR1 is LGHNT, CDR2 FRNRAP, per germline. The CDR3 DNA reads as TGTGCTAGTGGTTTGCCGACCTCAGGGGCTGGCGGCTACACCTTC. Translating gives CASGLPTSGAGGYTF.

The chain uses TRBV14 and TRBJ2-3; D ambiguous. Germline loops: CDR1 SGHDN, CDR2 FVKESK. With 1 base removed from V and 5 bases from J, the gap between germline ends came to 16 bases. The CDR3 has 16 amino acids. The CDR3 region has the DNA TGTGCCAGCAGCCAAGTCCACCAGAGGAGCCTAGATACGCAGTATTTT. As protein: CASSQVHQRSLDTQYF.

This clonotype was found many times. The gene calls are TRBV6-1 and TRBJ2-7, with TRBD1 identical over 7 bases. The CDR3 loop spans 15 amino acids. With V trimmed by 6 bases and J by 0 bases, 8 bases remained unmatched. Germline V gene sequence: CDR1 MNHNS, CDR2 SASEGT. DNA for the CDR3: TGTGCCAGCAGACCACCGGGACAGTACTCCTACGAGCAGTACTTC. It is translated as CASRPPGQYSYEQYF.

This clonotype was found many times. The chain is built from TRBV6-5 and TRBJ2-3; D is possibly TRBD1 (5 bases). The length of the CDR3 is 15 residues. The germline V gene encodes CDR1 MNHEY and CDR2 SVGAGI. Trimming stripped 2 bases from V and 0 bases from J, with 9 bases between. The CDR3 reads CASSYDAGSTDTQYF. CDR3 in DNA: TGTGCCAGCAGTTACGATGCAGGGAGCACAGATACGCAGTATTTT.

In its sample, this clonotype was seen many times. This chain joins TRBV20-1 and TRBJ1-5; TRBD1 agrees at 9 bases. Trimming took 3 bases from V and 4 from J; bases not matched to a gene: 4. CDR1 is DFQATT, CDR2 SNEGSKA, per germline (reference sequence). The CDR3 spans 14 residues. The CDR3 region is CSARGGQGNQPQHF. The CDR3 DNA follows: TGCAGTGCTAGGGGAGGACAGGGGAATCAGCCCCAGCATTTT.

This clonotype was seen ten or more times. The gene calls are TRBV11-2 and TRBJ1-1, with a possible D match to TRBD1 (5 bases). The CDR3 covers 11 residues. The germline V gene has CDR1 SGHAT and CDR2 FQNNGV. Between the trimmed V and J ends, which lost 6 bases and 8 bases, there was a span of 10 bases. This CDR3 reads CASSGGLEAFF. The DNA of the CDR3 is TGTGCCAGCAGTGGGGGTCTGGAAGCTTTCTTT.

This clonotype was observed many times. V usage is TRBV12-3 or TRBV12-4 and J usage is TRBJ1-2, with D perhaps matching TRBD1 (6 bases). V lost 3 bases to trimming and J lost 0 bases, with 11 bases between them. The CDR3 contains 15 residues. CDR3 sequence (DNA): TGTGCCAGCAGTTTCGGGGGCCAGGCTAACTATGGCTACACCTTC. As protein: CASSFGGQANYGYTF.

This chain joins TRBV7-2 and TRBJ2-1; D not certain. Germline V lookup: CDR1 SGHTA, CDR2 FQGNSA. This CDR3 has 14 residues. Trimming removed 5 bases at V and 3 bases at J, with 11 bases between. Here the CDR3 reads CASSLGYFYNEQFF. The CDR3 DNA reads TGTGCCAGCAGCCTAGGATATTTCTACAATGAGCAGTTCTTC.

Comment on this clonotype: Relative to the germline gene, one junction end is altered; a read error may explain this. The chain uses TRBV15 and TRBJ1-4, with unresolved D. The CDR3 consists of 15 residues. The germline gives CDR1 LNHNV, CDR2 YYDKDF (reference sequence). CDR3: CATSRDRGLNGKLFF. DNA of the CDR3: TGTGCCACCAGCAGAGACCGGGGATTAAATGGAAAACTGTTTTTT.

This clonotype was observed a handful of times. This chain uses TRBV6-1 with TRBJ1-1; 7 bases match TRBD1. Per germline, CDR1 MNHNS and CDR2 SASEGT. CDR3 length: 14 amino acids. The junction had 11 bases not matched to a gene; V was cut back by 6 bases and J by 7 bases. The CDR3 DNA is TGTGCCAGCAGGACCCGGGACAGCGCTTATGAAGCTTTCTTT. Amino acid sequence: CASRTRDSAYEAFF.

Here the CDR3 DNA reads TGCAGCGTCAGGCCTTTGGGGTCCTACAATGAGCAGTTCTTC. Protein sequence: CSVRPLGSYNEQFF. The chain is built from TRBV29-1 and TRBJ2-1; D unresolved. Trimming removed 6 bases at V and 1 base at J, with 13 bases between. CDR1 is SQVTM and CDR2 is ANQGSEA in the germline V gene. The CDR3 spans 14 residues.

In its sample, this clonotype was seen many times. This chain connects TRBV12-3 or TRBV12-4 to TRBJ2-5, with D maybe TRBD2 (6 bases). V lost 6 bases and J lost 5, with 10 bases in between. This CDR3 has 12 residues. The CDR3 loop reads CASRRGLETQYF. The CDR3 nucleotides are TGTGCCAGCAGGCGGGGTTTGGAGACCCAGTACTTC.

This clonotype was observed at least ten times. The rearrangement links TRBV7-3 to TRBJ2-1, with 10 positions matching TRBD1. The V gene end was trimmed by 3 bases and the J gene end by 9 bases; junction bases not matched to a gene: 8. Germline lookup yields CDR1 SGHTA and CDR2 FQGTGA. The CDR3 spans 15 residues. CDR3 nucleotides: TGTGCCAGCAGCTTGTCCAGGACAGGGGGAAGTGAGCAGTTCTTC. Translation: CASSLSRTGGSEQFF.

This clonotype was seen repeatedly, ten times or more. This chain uses TRBV15 with TRBJ1-1; the match to TRBD1 covers 8 bases. The junction had 7 bases not matched to a gene; V was cut back by 4 bases and J by 3 bases. Germline assignment: CDR1 LNHNV and CDR2 YYDKDF (reference sequence). CDR3 size: 15 residues. CDR3 DNA: TGTGCCACCAGCAAGACAGGGGTGTTGGACACTGAAGCTTTCTTT. Translating gives CATSKTGVLDTEAFF.

This clonotype came up a few times. The chain employs TRBV10-1 and TRBJ2-3, with 13 bases aligning to TRBD2. The CDR3 sequence is 16 residues long. With V trimmed by 5 bases and J by 3 bases, 5 bases remained unmatched. Germline values: CDR1 WNHNN, CDR2 SYGVQD (reference sequence). CDR3 loop: CASSPGLAGATDTQYF. The CDR3 DNA is TGCGCCAGCAGTCCCGGACTAGCGGGGGCAACAGATACGCAGTATTTT.

This clonotype has more than one count but fewer than ten. The chain recombines TRBV6-1 with TRBJ1-5, with D uncertain. With 7 bases removed from V and 3 bases from J, the gap between germline ends came to 7 bases. Germline CDR1 reads MNHNS; CDR2 reads SASEGT. This CDR3 contains 12 residues. The chain's CDR3 is CASKRINQPQHF. In nucleotides, the CDR3 is TGTGCCAGCAAACGGATCAATCAGCCCCAGCATTTT.

The rearrangement joins TRBV24-1 to TRBJ1-1; D gene unclear. CDR1 is KGHDR and CDR2 is SFDVKD in the germline V gene. Between the trimmed V and J ends, which lost 3 bases and 2 bases, there was a span of 6 bases. CDR3 length equals 13 residues. The CDR3: CATSDPLNTEAFF. In DNA, the CDR3 is TGTGCCACCAGTGATCCATTAAACACTGAAGCTTTCTTT.

This clonotype was picked up a small number of times. This rearrangement joins TRBV6-1 to TRBJ2-3, with 11 bases that match TRBD2. The CDR3 runs to 14 residues. Germline V CDR1 and CDR2: MNHNS, SASEGT. The V gene end was trimmed by 8 bases and the J gene end by 7 bases; junction bases not matched to a gene: 8. As DNA, the CDR3 is TGTGCCAGCCGAACTAGCGGGGGAGGAAATACGCAGTATTTT. Residues: CASRTSGGGNTQYF.